A single sample is the source of the 12 T cell receptor beta chains below, sequenced in a study of blood T cell repertoires in COVID-19. Produced via immunoSEQ multiplex PCR; TCRdb's table is partial and in-frame only. The sample includes around 200,000 clones, approximately 88% of them seen just once. Sequenced input: peripheral blood. The receptors were gathered from a middle-aged woman with COVID-19, enrolled during active disease.

The chain combines TRBV9 with TRBJ2-4, with 10 bases fitting TRBD2. V shed 3 bases, J shed 1 base, and the junction held 4 bases outside the gene matches. The CDR3 sequence is 16 residues long. From germline, CDR1 is SGDLS and CDR2 YYNGEE. CDR3: CASSASGGAAKNIQYF. Here the CDR3 DNA reads TGTGCCAGCAGCGCTAGCGGGGGCGCTGCCAAAAACATTCAGTACTTC.

DNA for the CDR3: TGCGCCAGCAGCTTGGATCCTCAAGGAGGGAACTATGGCTACACCTTC. Its protein is CASSLDPQGGNYGYTF. V usage is TRBV5-1 and J usage is TRBJ1-2; unclear D gene. Trimming stripped 0 bases from V and 2 bases from J, with 14 bases between. Germline CDR1 SGHRS, CDR2 YFSETQ. This CDR3 has 16 residues.

The chain links TRBV5-1 to TRBJ1-4; D gene unclear. The V gene's germline CDR1 is SGHRS and CDR2 YFSETQ. V lost 3 bases to trimming and J lost 8 bases, with 17 bases between them. This CDR3 has 15 residues. This chain's CDR3 is CASSSDTPGREKLFF. Written as DNA, the CDR3 is TGCGCCAGCAGCTCTGACACCCCAGGCCGGGAAAAACTGTTTTTT.

The chain employs TRBV7-9 and TRBJ1-1; weak D call: TRBD1 (5 bases). The CDR3 totals 15 residues. The V gene lost 1 base and the J gene lost 1 base, with 10 bases spanning the gap. The V gene's germline CDR1 is SEHNR and CDR2 FQNEAQ (reference sequence). CDR3 coding DNA: TGTGCCAGCAGCTTAGAGGAGGGGAGGAACACTGAAGCTTTCTTT. This sequence encodes CASSLEEGRNTEAFF.

A few counts support this clone. The chain joins TRBV28 to TRBJ1-3, with 8 bases fitting TRBD1. Germline values: CDR1 MDHEN, CDR2 SYDVKM. J was trimmed by 4 bases and V by 6 bases; bases with no gene match: 11. The CDR3 is 16 amino acids. The DNA of the CDR3 is TGTGCCAGCAGCCCGAGACAGGGGTGGGGGGGAAACACCATATATTTT. Translated, it gives CASSPRQGWGGNTIYF.

The genes are TRBV11-3 and TRBJ1-1; D is unresolved. The CDR3 length is 14 residues. V lost 0 bases, J lost 2 bases, and 7 bases lay in between. Germline CDR1 reads SGHNT; CDR2 reads YENEEA. The CDR3 region is CASSLDPPNTEAFF. In DNA, the CDR3 is TGTGCCAGCAGCTTAGATCCCCCAAACACTGAAGCTTTCTTT.

The CDR3 loop reads CASTRRGGGNEKLFF. CDR3 sequence (DNA): TGTGCCAGCACCCGCCGAGGGGGCGGGAATGAAAAACTGTTTTTT. The J gene is TRBJ1-4, the V gene TRBV6-5; 7 positions agree with TRBD1. CDR1 is MNHEY, CDR2 SVGAGI, per germline. Unmatched junction bases numbered 10, after V lost 7 bases and J lost 5 bases. This CDR3 is built from 15 residues.

This clone was observed a handful of times. The V and J genes are TRBV9 and TRBJ2-5; 12 positions match TRBD2. The CDR3 has 17 residues. Trimming took 0 bases from V and 4 from J; bases not matched to a gene: 7. Germline V gene data show CDR1 as SGDLS and CDR2 as YYNGEE. CDR3: CASSVALAGGPAETQYF. CDR3 DNA sequence: TGTGCCAGCAGCGTAGCCCTAGCGGGGGGGCCGGCAGAGACCCAGTACTTC.

The V and J genes are TRBV24-1 and TRBJ2-1; possibly TRBD1 for D (5 bases). CDR1 is KGHDR and CDR2 is SFDVKD in the germline V gene. V lost 7 bases and J 5 bases, leaving 17 bases between the germline ends. The CDR3 is made up of 15 amino acids. The CDR3 loop is CATSAPGSRDNEQFF. As DNA, the CDR3 is TGTGCCACCAGCGCCCCAGGGTCCCGGGACAATGAGCAGTTCTTC.

The V call is TRBV3-1 (or the pseudogene TRBV3-2), the J call TRBJ2-1; possible D gene TRBD1, 5 bases. The CDR3 has 14 amino acids. Deletions cut 3 bases from V and 6 bases from J, with 12 bases between. Germline assignment: CDR1 LGHDT and CDR2 YNNKEL (reference sequence). DNA of the CDR3: TGTGCCAGCAGCCACCGACAGTCACCCAATGAGCAGTTCTTC. This translates into CASSHRQSPNEQFF.

This clone turned up a few times. The chain is built from TRBV5-1 and TRBJ2-7, with D unresolved. Germline V CDR1 and CDR2: SGHRS, YFSETQ. Trimming left V 2 bases short and J 1 base short, with 10 bases between. The CDR3 runs 14 residues. CDR3: CASSLASGSYEQYF. CDR3 coding DNA: TGCGCCAGCAGCTTAGCATCGGGTTCCTACGAGCAGTACTTC.

V gene TRBV6-2 or TRBV6-3 combines with J gene TRBJ1-1, with D uncertain. V dropped 4 bases and J dropped 1 base, with 13 bases sitting between them. In germline, CDR1 is MNHEY, CDR2 SVGEGT. The CDR3 spans 15 residues. CDR3 sequence reads: CASSSPGEGNTEAFF. The CDR3 DNA sequence: TGTGCCAGCAGTTCGCCGGGAGAGGGGAACACTGAAGCTTTCTTT.